This TCR beta chain derives from a study of early T cells in non-severe SARS-CoV-2 infection (dated by TCRdb to the early 2020s). The study in broad terms: Because TCR sequencing was done on bulk RNA from unsorted whole blood, the alpha and beta chains could not be paired. Overall study outcomes, separate from this receptor: Matching against VDJdb was skewed toward anti-spike CD8 responses, likely underestimated virus-specific expansions, and missed private and CD4 specificities.

There are 13 amino acids in the CDR3, from cysteine to phenylalanine inclusive. Only the CDR3 portion is preserved as DNA: 39 bases, with reading frame beginning at the first base. According to the germline V gene, CDR1 reads SNHLY and CDR2 reads FYNNEI. V is reduced by 3 bases and J by 6 bases, leaving a spacing of 11 bases between them. This was a case-control study nested in a cohort of healthcare workers in London, UK, who had nasopharyngeal swab PCR tests and blood samples taken every week. Healthcare workers were recruited between 23 and 31 March 2020, during the week of the UK lockdown, and were followed weekly for up to about 16 weeks. To note about this clonotype: Its recognized antigen is unknown. No much larger clonotype is one base removed from it; base qualities were not supplied.

The protocol used for the library was 5' RACE. The listed sequencing device is NextSeq 500. The TCR library protocol attached unique molecular identifiers to individual cDNA molecules to correct for sequencing error and PCR bias. Both TCR alpha and beta chains were sequenced, and tight co-correlation was observed between alpha and beta sequence abundances in each sample. The study's processing was this. Decombinator V4 was used to annotate the V gene, J gene and CDR3 of the TCR sequences. Expanded TCRs were defined as changing significantly between any two time points under a Poisson model with p below 0.0001. Abundances of TCRs were expressed as counts per million after normalisation to the total number of TCRs sequenced in each sample. MAIT TCRs were defined by TRAV1-2 paired with TRAJ12, TRAJ20 or TRAJ33, and iNKT TCRs by TRAV10 paired with TRAJ18. VDJdb, accessed on 1 November 2021, was searched for TCRs annotated for CMV, EBV and SARS-CoV-2, and TCRs annotated for more than one antigen were excluded. TCRdb passed the public sequencing reads through fastp at Q25 and MiXCR, retaining productive beta sequences. Under each unique CDR3 protein, matching rows form one entry showing the most common genes and DNA. It is TCRdb's table, rather than the study itself, that gives the V and J calls and clone size. The sample has about 70,000 distinct CDR3 sequences on record, 9% to 15% of them singletons. 15% to 19% of the sample is in the top ten clones.

Material: whole blood, obtained at baseline. In this chain, TRBV2 is recombined with TRBJ1-2, with TRBD1 perhaps the D gene, on 5 matching bases. The TCR was taken from an adult who was a healthcare worker with PCR-confirmed SARS-CoV-2 infection or an uninfected control (not recorded which). The donor label of this sample is uncertain. This receptor carries the CDR3 CASSEAGRDGYTF. The base sequence is TGTGCCAGCAGTGAGGCAGGGCGGGATGGCTACACCTTC.